These 19 T cell receptor beta chains were sequenced from one sample in a study of PD-1 blockade in classical Hodgkin lymphoma. The protocol was immunoSEQ multiplex PCR, while the TCRdb copy is restricted to in-frame clones and leaves out a portion. In the table there are tens of thousands of clones, more than 70% of which are singletons. In every patient, relapse followed autologous stem cell transplantation, while exposure to brentuximab vedotin differed. The input for sequencing was peripheral blood mononuclear cells (PBMCs), taken at baseline. These receptors all come from a human donor with classical Hodgkin lymphoma.

The chain combines TRBV5-1 with TRBJ2-6, with no clear D. In germline, CDR1 is SGHRS, CDR2 YFSETQ. V shed 1 base and J shed 2 bases, with 10 bases lying between them. The CDR3 has 16 residues. This CDR3 reads CASSLTRVAGANVLTF. CDR3 bases: TGCGCCAGCAGCTTGACCCGGGTAGCTGGGGCCAACGTCCTGACTTTC.

The J gene is TRBJ2-6, the V gene TRBV30; D gene ambiguous. This CDR3 is 15 amino acids long. The V and J ends lost 1 base and 4 bases respectively, with 11 bases between them. Germline CDR1 is GTSNPN and CDR2 is SVGIG (reference sequence). The CDR3 is CAWSATSAGANVLTF. Written as DNA, the CDR3 is TGTGCCTGGAGTGCCACTTCAGCGGGGGCCAACGTCCTGACTTTC.

CDR3 coding DNA: TGTGCCAGCAGTTCCGGAGATAGCAATCAGCCCCAGCATTTT. It translates to CASSSGDSNQPQHF. The genes are TRBV27 and TRBJ1-5, with no clear D. In germline, CDR1 is MNHEY, CDR2 SMNVEV (reference sequence). The CDR3 is made up of 14 amino acids. V shed 4 bases and J shed 0 bases, with 7 bases lying between them.

In this sample, this clone turned up once. The chain joins TRBV7-2 to TRBJ2-5; D not certain. The V gene's germline CDR1 is SGHTA and CDR2 FQGNSA. CDR3 size: 15 residues. V was cut by 5 bases and J by 4 bases, with 17 bases left in between. The DNA for the CDR3 is TGTGCCAGCAGCCCCCGGACGAGGCTAGGAGAGACCCAGTACTTC. Its translation: CASSPRTRLGETQYF.

The rearrangement joins TRBV9 to TRBJ1-1, with 7 bases identical to TRBD1. This CDR3 has 15 residues. Germline CDR1 reads SGDLS; CDR2 reads YYNGEE. The trim removed 0 bases at V and 4 bases at J, leaving 6 bases unmatched. This chain's CDR3 is CASSVGQGGGTEAFF. For the CDR3, the DNA is TGTGCCAGCAGCGTAGGACAGGGCGGAGGCACTGAAGCTTTCTTT.

This clone was counted between two and nine times. The chain is built from TRBV9 and TRBJ1-1, with D uncertain. The ends were cut back, 7 bases at V and 1 base at J, with 8 bases in the middle. CDR3 length: 12 amino acids. The germline V gene encodes CDR1 SGDLS and CDR2 YYNGEE. CDR3 nucleotides: TGTGCCAGCGGCCGCCAGAACACTGAAGCTTTCTTT. Its translation is CASGRQNTEAFF.

V gene TRBV11-3 combines with J gene TRBJ2-4; D might be TRBD1 (6 bases). CDR3 size: 14 residues. Trimming removed 3 bases at V and 5 bases at J, with 11 bases between. Germline lookup yields CDR1 SGHNT and CDR2 YENEEA. CDR3 in DNA: TGTGCCAGCAGCTTTCGGGCAGGGGAAAACATTCAGTACTTC. Translated, it gives CASSFRAGENIQYF.

This chain joins TRBV7-2 and TRBJ1-1; 7 bases map to TRBD1. The CDR3 length is 15 residues. Germline CDR1 SGHTA, CDR2 FQGNSA. V trimming: 4 bases; J trimming: 5 bases; junction bases outside the gene matches: 10. CDR3 coding DNA: TGTGCCAGCAGCTCCCAGGGGGGTGCGGTGACTGAAGCTTTCTTT. Protein product: CASSSQGGAVTEAFF.

The gene calls are TRBV9 and TRBJ2-2; no firm D call. The V gene lost 1 base and the J gene lost 0 bases, with 1 base spanning the gap. Germline values: CDR1 SGDLS, CDR2 YYNGEE. This CDR3 is built from 13 residues. This CDR3 is CASSVSNTGELFF. The CDR3 DNA reads TGTGCCAGCAGCGTATCGAACACCGGGGAGCTGTTTTTT. Supplemented by reference TRBV9 and TRBJ2-2, the full variable domain reads DSGVTQTPKHLITATGQRVTLRCSPRSGDLSVYWYQQSLDQGLQFLIQYYNGEERAKGNILERFSAQQFPDLHSELNLSSLELGDSALYFCASSVSNTGELFFGEGSRLTVL.

The rearrangement uses TRBV2 and TRBJ2-7; D assignment may be TRBD1 or TRBD2 (6 bases each). The germline V gene has CDR1 SNHLY and CDR2 FYNNEI. V was trimmed by 6 bases and J by 1 base, leaving 13 bases between them. The CDR3 runs to 14 residues. This chain's CDR3 is CASRTGATSYEQYF. Here the CDR3 DNA reads TGTGCCAGCAGGACGGGGGCGACGTCCTACGAGCAGTACTTC.

V is TRBV30 and J is TRBJ2-5; D perhaps matches TRBD1 (5 bases). Trimming stripped 4 bases from V and 1 base from J, with 13 bases between. Germline loops: CDR1 GTSNPN, CDR2 SVGIG (reference sequence). The CDR3 covers 14 residues. The CDR3 nucleotides are TGTGCCTGGAAATGGGGCCGCTCCCAAGAGACCCAGTACTTC. This sequence encodes CAWKWGRSQETQYF.

This chain uses TRBV9 with TRBJ2-6; the match to TRBD1 covers 9 bases. V was pared by 0 bases and J by 0 bases, with 7 bases of the junction left unmatched. Germline V lookup: CDR1 SGDLS, CDR2 YYNGEE. The CDR3 has 19 amino acids. Here the CDR3 DNA reads TGTGCCAGCAGCGTAGACCAGCCGGGACAGGGCTCTGGGGCCAACGTCCTGACTTTC. Amino acid sequence: CASSVDQPGQGSGANVLTF.

V gene TRBV5-4 combines with J gene TRBJ2-2; D is uncertain. Germline CDR1 is SGHNT and CDR2 is YYREEE (reference sequence). The CDR3 spans 12 residues. V was clipped by 3 bases and J by 2 bases, with 2 bases between them. The CDR3 DNA sequence: TGTGCCAGCAGCTCAAACACCGGGGAGCTGTTTTTT. This gives the protein CASSSNTGELFF.

The rearrangement uses TRBV11-2 and TRBJ1-3; D uncertain. CDR1 SGHAT and CDR2 FQNNGV come from the germline V gene. V shed 5 bases and J shed 0 bases, with 17 bases lying between them. CDR3 length: 17 amino acids. CDR3 DNA sequence: TGTGCCAGCAGCAAAACCGCGATAGACCGCTCTGGAAACACCATATATTTT. Its protein is CASSKTAIDRSGNTIYF.

A note on this clone: In the same sample, other DNA sequences code for this CDR3. The chain carries TRBV7-2 and TRBJ1-1; 7 bases map to TRBD1. Germline values: CDR1 SGHTA, CDR2 FQGNSA. Losses at the gene ends were 1 base for V and 5 bases for J; bases not matched to a gene: 4. The length of the CDR3 is 14 residues. The CDR3 bases are TGTGCCAGCAGCTTAGATGGCAGGGGGACTGAAGCTTTCTTT. Amino acid sequence: CASSLDGRGTEAFF.

V usage is TRBV21-1 and J usage is TRBJ2-3; the table's D call, TRBD2, was not checked against the DNA. TRBV21-1 is noted as a pseudogene. This CDR3 contains 16 residues. In DNA form, the CDR3 reads TGTGCCAGCAGCACTCGGACTAGCGGTAGCACAGATACGCAGTATTTT. Amino acids: CASSTRTSGSTDTQYF.

J is TRBJ2-7 and V is TRBV30; 8 bases align to TRBD2. CDR1 GTSNPN and CDR2 SVGIG come from the germline V gene (reference sequence). V was pared by 0 bases and J by 7 bases, with 11 bases of the junction left unmatched. The length of the CDR3 is 15 residues. The CDR3 loop is CAWSVWRGALPEQYF. CDR3 in DNA: TGTGCCTGGAGTGTATGGCGGGGGGCTCTACCAGAGCAGTACTTC.

This chain uses TRBV4-3 with TRBJ1-1, with D uncertain. V was trimmed by 0 bases and J by 4 bases, leaving 21 bases between them. CDR3 length: 18 amino acids. The V gene's germline CDR1 is LGHNA and CDR2 YSLEER. CDR3 DNA: TGCGCCAGCAGCCAAGATGCCCGAATTTTGTCTTGGAGCACTGAAGCTTTCTTT. Amino acid sequence: CASSQDARILSWSTEAFF.

This clone has a handful of counts. The chain has TRBV4-2 and TRBJ1-2, with D maybe TRBD1 (6 bases). Trimming removed 1 base at V and 5 bases at J, with 14 bases between. In germline, CDR1 is LGHNA, CDR2 YNFKEQ. The CDR3 has 15 residues. The CDR3 loop is CASSQAGEGGYGYTF. In DNA form, the CDR3 reads TGTGCCAGCAGCCAAGCAGGGGAGGGGGGGTATGGCTACACCTTC.